The sequence of this T cell receptor beta chain was determined in a study of blood T cell repertoires in COVID-19. The repertoire was sequenced with immunoSEQ multiplex PCR; TCRdb's copy has only in-frame clones and lacks some. Altogether around 140,000 clones are present, approximately 81% being singletons, with the ten largest covering around 8.5%. Germline V gives CDR1 SEHNR, CDR2 FQNEAQ (reference sequence). V shed 4 bases and J shed 1 base, with 10 bases lying between them. The CDR3 contains 14 residues. The genes are TRBV7-9 and TRBJ1-1, with unresolved D. Specimen: peripheral blood. The receptor was isolated from a human donor in a cohort sampled during active COVID-19. CDR3 protein: CASSSARGNTEAFF. CDR3 nucleotides: TGTGCCAGCAGCTCTGCGCGGGGGAACACTGAAGCTTTCTTT.